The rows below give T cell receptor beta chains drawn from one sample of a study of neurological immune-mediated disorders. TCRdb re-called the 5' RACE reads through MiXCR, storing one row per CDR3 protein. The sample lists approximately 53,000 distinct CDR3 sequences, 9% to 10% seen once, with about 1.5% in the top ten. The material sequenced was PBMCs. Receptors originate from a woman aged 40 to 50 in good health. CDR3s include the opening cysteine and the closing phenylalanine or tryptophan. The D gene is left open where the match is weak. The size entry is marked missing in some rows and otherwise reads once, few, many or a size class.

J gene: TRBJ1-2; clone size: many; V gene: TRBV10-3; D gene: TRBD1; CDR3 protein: CATAGQGDFDNYGYTF; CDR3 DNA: TGTGCCACGGCGGGACAGGGAGACTTTGATAACTATGGCTACACCTTC
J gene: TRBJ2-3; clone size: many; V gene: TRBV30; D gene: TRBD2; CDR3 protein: CAWRAGTSGGASDTQYF; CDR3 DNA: TGTGCCTGGAGGGCCGGGACTAGCGGGGGGGCATCAGATACGCAGTATTTT
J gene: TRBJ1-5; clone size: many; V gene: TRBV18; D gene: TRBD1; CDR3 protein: CASSRTKQGGSRSHQPQHF; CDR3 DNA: TGTGCCAGCTCACGGACAAAACAGGGGGGCTCACGATCTCATCAGCCCCAGCATTTT
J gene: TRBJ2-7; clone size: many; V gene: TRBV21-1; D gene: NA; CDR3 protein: CASSKVSQSDSYF; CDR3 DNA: TGTGCCAGCAGCAAAGTCAGTCAGAGCGACTCGTACTTC
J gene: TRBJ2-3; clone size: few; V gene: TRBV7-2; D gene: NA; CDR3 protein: CASSSGPRTDTQYF; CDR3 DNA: TGTGCCAGCAGCTCGGGCCCGAGGACAGATACGCAGTATTTT
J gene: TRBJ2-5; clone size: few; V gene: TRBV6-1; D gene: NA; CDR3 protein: CASSVLRRGETQYF; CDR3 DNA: TGTGCCAGCAGTGTCCTTAGGAGAGGGGAGACCCAGTACTTC
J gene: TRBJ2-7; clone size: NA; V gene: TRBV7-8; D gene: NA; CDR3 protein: CASSLGPEYELYF; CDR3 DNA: TGTGCCAGCAGCTTGGGGCCAGAGTACGAGCTGTACTTC
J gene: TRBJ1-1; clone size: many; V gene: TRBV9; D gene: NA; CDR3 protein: CASSREAKNTEAFF; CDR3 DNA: TGTGCCAGCAGCCGAGAGGCGAAGAACACTGAAGCTTTCTTT
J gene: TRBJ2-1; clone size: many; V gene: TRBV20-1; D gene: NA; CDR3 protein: CSAREVAVSSYNEQFF; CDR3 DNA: TGCAGTGCTAGAGAGGTAGCGGTAAGCTCCTACAATGAGCAGTTCTTC
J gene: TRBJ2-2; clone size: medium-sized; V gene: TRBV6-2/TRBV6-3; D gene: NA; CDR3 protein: CASSYGGRTGELFF; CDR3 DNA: TGTGCCAGCAGTTACGGGGGGCGAACCGGGGAGCTGTTTTTT
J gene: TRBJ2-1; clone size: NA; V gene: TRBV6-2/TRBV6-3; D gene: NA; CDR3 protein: CASSYSIGTLAYNEQFF; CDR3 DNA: TGTGCCAGCAGTTACTCGATTGGAACCCTAGCCTACAATGAGCAGTTCTTC
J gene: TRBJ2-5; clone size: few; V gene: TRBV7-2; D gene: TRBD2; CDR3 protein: CASSLALTSGGAETQYF; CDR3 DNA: TGTGCCAGCAGCTTAGCTCTCACTAGCGGGGGGGCGGAGACCCAGTACTTC
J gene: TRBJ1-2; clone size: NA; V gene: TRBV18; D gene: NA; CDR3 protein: CASSKTDYYGYTF; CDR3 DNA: TGTGCCAGCTCCAAGACGGACTACTATGGCTACACCTTC
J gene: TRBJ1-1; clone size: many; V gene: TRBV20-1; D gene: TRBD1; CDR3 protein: CSAPRTGAMNTEAFF; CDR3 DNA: TGCAGTGCCCCCAGGACAGGGGCCATGAACACTGAAGCTTTCTTT
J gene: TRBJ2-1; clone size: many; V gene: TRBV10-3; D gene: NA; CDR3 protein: CAISERLNNEQFF; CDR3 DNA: TGTGCCATCAGTGAGCGACTCAACAATGAGCAGTTCTTC